The rows below give T cell receptor beta chains drawn from one sample of a study of vaccination and CD4 T cells after COVID-19. Their cognate antigens are unknown. TCRdb used MiXCR to reprocess the PCR reads, holding one entry per CDR3 protein. The sample lists about 9,300 distinct CDR3 sequences, nearly 35% seen once, with approximately 21% in the top ten. Input material: CD4+ T cells from blood, cultured in vitro. The receptors originated from a human donor in good health. Each CDR3 is given without its conserved first and last residue. The order of the fields is J gene, V gene, CDR3 protein.

>TRBJ2-7|TRBV10-3
AISEGGSYEQY
>TRBJ2-5|TRBV20-1
SARMGTAQETQY
>TRBJ2-5|TRBV19
ASSQGRVGETQY
>TRBJ2-6|TRBV19
ASRPNTGFGSGANVLT
>TRBJ2-7|TRBV10-3
AISESTSYEQY
>TRBJ2-7|TRBV20-1
SALRGGYEQY
>TRBJ2-7|TRBV19
ASSPGGYEQY
>TRBJ1-2|TRBV7-3
ASSPTGQTNYGYT
>TRBJ2-3|TRBV20-1
SARNRREGTDTQY
>TRBJ2-3|TRBV27
ATRGWAGRTDTQY
>TRBJ1-6|TRBV10-3
AISGSLVDVTSSPLH
>TRBJ2-7|TRBV20-1
SASWEGRYEQY
>TRBJ2-7|TRBV20-1
SARGSGAREQY
>TRBJ1-4|TRBV29-1
SVDPTGRNEKLF
>TRBJ1-2|TRBV27
ASSLGGYPYGYT
>TRBJ2-2|TRBV7-3
ASSVSWTTNTGELF
>TRBJ2-3|TRBV7-2
ASSDSGSTDTQY
>TRBJ2-1|TRBV20-1
SARAPRAAGVNEQF
>TRBJ2-1|TRBV5-1
ASSHRPGQEANEQF
>TRBJ1-6|TRBV6-1
ASRGDRGTTYNSPLH
>TRBJ1-6|TRBV30
AWRGYNSPLH
>TRBJ2-7|TRBV20-1
SASGGLALSSYEQY
>TRBJ1-5|TRBV28
ASSLWGEQPQH
>TRBJ1-6|TRBV6-5
ASSYKRQGTHNSPLH
>TRBJ1-5|TRBV28
ASSTWGNQPQH
>TRBJ1-1|TRBV27
ASRSPHRGVSEAF
>TRBJ2-7|TRBV6-1
ASSSRGGKTYEQY
>TRBJ1-1|TRBV20-1
SARVNTEAF
>TRBJ2-1|TRBV6-1
ASSPFRAGYNEQF
>TRBJ2-5|TRBV24-1
ATSDLSNYGTQY
>TRBJ2-7|TRBV20-1
SARDWERHSYEQY
>TRBJ2-5|TRBV20-1
SASRGGEETQY
>TRBJ2-1|TRBV5-4
ASSLVDRSSYNEQF